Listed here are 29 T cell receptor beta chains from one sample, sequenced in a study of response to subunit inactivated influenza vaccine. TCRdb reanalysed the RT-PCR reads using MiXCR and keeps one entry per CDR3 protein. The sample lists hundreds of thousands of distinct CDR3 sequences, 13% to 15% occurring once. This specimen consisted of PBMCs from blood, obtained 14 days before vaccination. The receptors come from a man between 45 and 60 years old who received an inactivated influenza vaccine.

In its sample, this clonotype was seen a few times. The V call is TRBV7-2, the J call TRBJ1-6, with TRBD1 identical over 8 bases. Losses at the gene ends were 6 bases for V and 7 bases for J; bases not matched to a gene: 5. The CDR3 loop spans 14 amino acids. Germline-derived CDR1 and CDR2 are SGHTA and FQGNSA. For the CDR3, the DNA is TGTGCCAGCAGACCGGGACAGGAGAATTCACCCCTCCACTTT. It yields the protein CASRPGQENSPLHF.

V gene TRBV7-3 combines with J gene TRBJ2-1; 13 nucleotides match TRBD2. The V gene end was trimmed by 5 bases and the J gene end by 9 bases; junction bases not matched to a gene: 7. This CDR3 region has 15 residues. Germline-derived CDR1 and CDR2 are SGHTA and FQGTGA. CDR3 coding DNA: TGTGCCAGCAGCCCCACTAGCGGGAGGGGGAGTGAGCAGTTCTTC. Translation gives CASSPTSGRGSEQFF.

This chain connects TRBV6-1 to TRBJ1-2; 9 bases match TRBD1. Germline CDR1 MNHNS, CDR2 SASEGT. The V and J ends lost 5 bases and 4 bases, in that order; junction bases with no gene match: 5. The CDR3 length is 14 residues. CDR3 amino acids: CASSSTGGVYGYTF. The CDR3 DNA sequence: TGTGCCAGCAGTAGTACAGGGGGCGTCTATGGCTACACCTTC.

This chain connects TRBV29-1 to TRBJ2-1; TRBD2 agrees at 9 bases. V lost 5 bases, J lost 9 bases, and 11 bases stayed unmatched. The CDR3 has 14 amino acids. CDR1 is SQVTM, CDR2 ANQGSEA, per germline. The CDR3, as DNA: TGCAGCGTTTCCCCCGGGCCAGCGGGGGGTGAGCAGTTCTTC. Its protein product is CSVSPGPAGGEQFF.

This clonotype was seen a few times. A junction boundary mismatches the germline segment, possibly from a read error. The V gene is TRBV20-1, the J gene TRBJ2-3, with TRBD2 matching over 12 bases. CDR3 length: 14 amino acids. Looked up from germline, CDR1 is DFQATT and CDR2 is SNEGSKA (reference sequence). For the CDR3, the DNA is TGCAGTCCTAGGACTAGCGGGGCCGAAGATACGCAGTATTTT. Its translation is CSPRTSGAEDTQYF.

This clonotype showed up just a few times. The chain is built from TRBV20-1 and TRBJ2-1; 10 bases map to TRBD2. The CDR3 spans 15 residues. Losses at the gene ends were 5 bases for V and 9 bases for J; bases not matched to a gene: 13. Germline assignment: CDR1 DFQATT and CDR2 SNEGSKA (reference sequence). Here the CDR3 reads CSAPRSSGGAGEQFF. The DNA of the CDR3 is TGCAGTGCTCCTCGTTCAAGCGGGGGGGCCGGTGAGCAGTTCTTC.

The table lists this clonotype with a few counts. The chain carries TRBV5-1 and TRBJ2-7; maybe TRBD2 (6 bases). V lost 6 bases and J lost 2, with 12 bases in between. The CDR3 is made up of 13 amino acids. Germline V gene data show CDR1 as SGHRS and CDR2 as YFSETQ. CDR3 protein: CASTTGEPYEQYF. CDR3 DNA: TGCGCCAGCACTACGGGAGAGCCCTACGAGCAGTACTTC.

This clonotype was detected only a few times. CDR3 protein: CASSLITGGTEAFF. CDR3 in DNA: TGTGCCAGCAGCTTAATAACCGGGGGGACTGAAGCTTTCTTT. This chain uses TRBV13 with TRBJ1-1; D might be TRBD1 (5 bases). The CDR3 covers 14 residues. Trimming stripped 2 bases from V and 5 bases from J, with 12 bases between. Germline loops: CDR1 PRHDT, CDR2 FYEKMQ (reference sequence).

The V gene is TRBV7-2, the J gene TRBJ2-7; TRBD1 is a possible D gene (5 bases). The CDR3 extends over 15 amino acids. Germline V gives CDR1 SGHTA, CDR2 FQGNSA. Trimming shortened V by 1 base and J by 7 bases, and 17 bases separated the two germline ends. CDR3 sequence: CASSLEGSRASEQYF. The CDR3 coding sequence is TGTGCCAGCAGCTTAGAGGGATCCAGGGCCTCGGAGCAGTACTTC.

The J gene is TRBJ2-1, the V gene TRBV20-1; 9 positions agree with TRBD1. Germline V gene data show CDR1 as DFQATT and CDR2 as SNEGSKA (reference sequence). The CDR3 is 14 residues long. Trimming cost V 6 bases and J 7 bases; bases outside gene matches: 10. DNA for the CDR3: TGCAGTGCGGAATCCCCGGGACAGGGTAATGAGCAGTTCTTC. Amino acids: CSAESPGQGNEQFF.

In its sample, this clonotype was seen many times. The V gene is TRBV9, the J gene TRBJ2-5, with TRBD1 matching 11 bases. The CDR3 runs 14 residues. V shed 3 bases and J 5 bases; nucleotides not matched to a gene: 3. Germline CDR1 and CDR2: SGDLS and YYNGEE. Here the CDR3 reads CASSGTGGSETQYF. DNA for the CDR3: TGTGCCAGCAGCGGGACAGGGGGCAGTGAGACCCAGTACTTC.

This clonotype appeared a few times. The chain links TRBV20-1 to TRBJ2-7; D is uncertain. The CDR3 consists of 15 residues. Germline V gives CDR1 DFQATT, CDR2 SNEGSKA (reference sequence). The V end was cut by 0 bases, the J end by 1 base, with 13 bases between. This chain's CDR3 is CSARDVTDASYEQYF. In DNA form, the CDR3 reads TGCAGTGCTAGAGATGTCACTGATGCATCCTACGAGCAGTACTTC.

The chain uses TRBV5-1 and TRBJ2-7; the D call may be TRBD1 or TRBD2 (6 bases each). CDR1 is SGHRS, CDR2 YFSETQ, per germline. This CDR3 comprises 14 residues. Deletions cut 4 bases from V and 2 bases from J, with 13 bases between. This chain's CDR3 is CASSRETGPYEQYF. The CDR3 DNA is TGCGCCAGCAGCCGGGAGACAGGCCCCTACGAGCAGTACTTC.

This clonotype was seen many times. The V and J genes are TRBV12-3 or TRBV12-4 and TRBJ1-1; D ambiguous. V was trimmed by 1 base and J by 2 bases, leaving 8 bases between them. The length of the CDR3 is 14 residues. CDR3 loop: CASSLDSVNTEAFF. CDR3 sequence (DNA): TGTGCCAGCAGTTTAGACTCGGTTAACACTGAAGCTTTCTTT.

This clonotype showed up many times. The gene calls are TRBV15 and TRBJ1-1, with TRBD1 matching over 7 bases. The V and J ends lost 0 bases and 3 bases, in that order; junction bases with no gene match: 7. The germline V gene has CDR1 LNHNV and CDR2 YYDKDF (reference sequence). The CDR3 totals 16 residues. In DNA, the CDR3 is TGTGCCACCAGCAGAGATGCAGGGGGGTGGGACACTGAAGCTTTCTTT. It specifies CATSRDAGGWDTEAFF. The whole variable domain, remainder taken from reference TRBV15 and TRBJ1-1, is DAMVIQNPRYQVTQFGKPVTLSCSQTLNHNVMYWYQQKSSQAPKLLFHYYDKDFNNEADTPDNFQSRRPNTSFCFLDIRSPGLGDTAMYLCATSRDAGGWDTEAFFGQGTRLTVV.

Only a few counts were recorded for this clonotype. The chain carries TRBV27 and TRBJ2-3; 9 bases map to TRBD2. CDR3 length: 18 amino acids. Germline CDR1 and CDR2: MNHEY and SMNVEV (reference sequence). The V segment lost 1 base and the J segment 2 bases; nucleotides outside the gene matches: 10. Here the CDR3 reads CASSLWFSGGLNTDTQYF. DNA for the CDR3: TGTGCCAGCAGTTTATGGTTCAGCGGGGGGCTAAACACAGATACGCAGTATTTT.

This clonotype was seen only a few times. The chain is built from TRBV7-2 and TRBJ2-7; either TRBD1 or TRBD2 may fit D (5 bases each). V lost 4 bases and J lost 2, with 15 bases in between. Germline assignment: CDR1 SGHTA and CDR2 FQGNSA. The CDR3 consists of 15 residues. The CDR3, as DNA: TGTGCCAGCAGCTACACCGGGACGGAAACCTACGAGCAGTACTTC. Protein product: CASSYTGTETYEQYF.

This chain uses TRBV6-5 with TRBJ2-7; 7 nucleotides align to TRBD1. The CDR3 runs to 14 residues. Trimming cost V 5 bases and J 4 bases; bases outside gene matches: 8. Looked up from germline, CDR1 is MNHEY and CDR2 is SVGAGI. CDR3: CASSLIGTEYEQYF. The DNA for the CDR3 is TGTGCCAGCAGTCTAATCGGGACAGAGTACGAGCAGTACTTC.

As DNA, the CDR3 is TGTGCCACCCCTAGGTGGGGACAGGGCGACACCGGGGAGCTGTTTTTT. Translation gives CATPRWGQGDTGELFF. The J gene is TRBJ2-2, the V gene TRBV6-1; 9 bases are shared with TRBD1. J gave up 3 bases and V 10 bases, and 12 bases lay outside the gene matches. The germline V gene encodes CDR1 MNHNS and CDR2 SASEGT. The CDR3 totals 16 residues.

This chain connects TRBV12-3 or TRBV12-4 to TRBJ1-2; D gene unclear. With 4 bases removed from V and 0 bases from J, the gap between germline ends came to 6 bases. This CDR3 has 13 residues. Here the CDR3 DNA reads TGTGCCAGCAGTTGGGCAGCTAACTATGGCTACACCTTC. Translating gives CASSWAANYGYTF.

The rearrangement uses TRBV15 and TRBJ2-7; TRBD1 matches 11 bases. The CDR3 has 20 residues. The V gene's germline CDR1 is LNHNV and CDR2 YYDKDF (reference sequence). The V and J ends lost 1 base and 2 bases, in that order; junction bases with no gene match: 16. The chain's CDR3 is CATSRGRRDRGKIEPYEQYF. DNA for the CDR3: TGTGCCACCAGCAGAGGTCGGCGGGACAGGGGGAAAATAGAGCCCTACGAGCAGTACTTC. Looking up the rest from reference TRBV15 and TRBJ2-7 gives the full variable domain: DAMVIQNPRYQVTQFGKPVTLSCSQTLNHNVMYWYQQKSSQAPKLLFHYYDKDFNNEADTPDNFQSRRPNTSFCFLDIRSPGLGDTAMYLCATSRGRRDRGKIEPYEQYFGPGTRLTVT.

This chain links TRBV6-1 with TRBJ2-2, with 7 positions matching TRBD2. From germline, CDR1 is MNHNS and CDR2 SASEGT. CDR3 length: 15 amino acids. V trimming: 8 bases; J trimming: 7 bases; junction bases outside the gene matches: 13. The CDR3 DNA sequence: TGTGCCAGCCGTGTCGCCCCGGGGGGAGGCGGGGAGCTGTTTTTT. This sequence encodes CASRVAPGGGGELFF.

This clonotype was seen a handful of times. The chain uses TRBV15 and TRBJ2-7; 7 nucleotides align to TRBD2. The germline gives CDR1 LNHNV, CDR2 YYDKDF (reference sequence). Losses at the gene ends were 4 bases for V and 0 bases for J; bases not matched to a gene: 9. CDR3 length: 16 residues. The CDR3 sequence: CATSMSQAGLSYEQYF. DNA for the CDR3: TGTGCCACCAGCATGAGCCAAGCGGGGCTCTCCTACGAGCAGTACTTC.

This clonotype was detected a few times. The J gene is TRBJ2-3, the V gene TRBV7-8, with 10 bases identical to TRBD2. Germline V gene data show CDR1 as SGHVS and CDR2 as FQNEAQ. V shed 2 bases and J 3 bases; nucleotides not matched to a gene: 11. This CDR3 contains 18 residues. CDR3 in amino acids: CASSLTLAGVSKTDTQYF. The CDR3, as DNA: TGTGCCAGCAGCTTAACGCTAGCGGGGGTCTCGAAGACAGATACGCAGTATTTT.

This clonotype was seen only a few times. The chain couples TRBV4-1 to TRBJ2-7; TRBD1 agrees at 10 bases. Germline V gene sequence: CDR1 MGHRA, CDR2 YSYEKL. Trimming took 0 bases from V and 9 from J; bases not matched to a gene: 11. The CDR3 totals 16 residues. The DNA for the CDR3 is TGCGCCAGCAGCCAAGAGGGACAGGGGAGACCTCGTAGGCAGTACTTC. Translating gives CASSQEGQGRPRRQYF.

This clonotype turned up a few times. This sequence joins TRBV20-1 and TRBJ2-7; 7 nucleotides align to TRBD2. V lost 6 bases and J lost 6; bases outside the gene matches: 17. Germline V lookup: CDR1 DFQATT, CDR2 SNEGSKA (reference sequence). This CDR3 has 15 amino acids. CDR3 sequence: CSAPPTSDLVGEQYF. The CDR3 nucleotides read TGCAGTGCGCCTCCAACTAGCGACCTGGTTGGCGAGCAGTACTTC.

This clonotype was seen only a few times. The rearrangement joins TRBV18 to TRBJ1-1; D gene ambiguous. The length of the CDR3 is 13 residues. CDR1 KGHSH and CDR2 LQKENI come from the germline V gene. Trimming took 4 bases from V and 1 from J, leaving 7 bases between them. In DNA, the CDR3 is TGTGCCAGCTCACGTTTAGAGAACACTGAAGCTTTCTTT. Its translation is CASSRLENTEAFF.

CDR3 amino acids: CATSRDPPGEQYF. The CDR3 DNA sequence: TGTGCCACCAGCAGAGATCCCCCTGGCGAGCAGTACTTC. This chain uses TRBV15 with TRBJ2-7; D ambiguous. The CDR3 loop spans 13 amino acids. Germline V gene data show CDR1 as LNHNV and CDR2 as YYDKDF (reference sequence). Trimming stripped 0 bases from V and 6 bases from J, with 9 bases between.

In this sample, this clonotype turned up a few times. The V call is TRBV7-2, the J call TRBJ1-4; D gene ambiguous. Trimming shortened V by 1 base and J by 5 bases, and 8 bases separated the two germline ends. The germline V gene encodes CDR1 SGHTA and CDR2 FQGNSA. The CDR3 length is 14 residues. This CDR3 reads CASSLGSVNEKLFF. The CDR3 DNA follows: TGTGCCAGCAGCTTAGGATCCGTGAATGAAAAACTGTTTTTT.